Reported below is one T cell receptor (beta chain). Its antigen is currently not known. An end of the junction differs from the germline gene, which may be a read error. Starting from approximately 500 ng total RNA, TCRbeta-specific cDNA was produced by reverse transcription with a constant-region primer and ProtoScript II reverse transcriptase. Three nested multiplex PCR rounds, following a slightly modified ARM-PCR procedure, were used to build the TCRbeta libraries. Sample barcodes and Illumina adapters were attached in a final 25-cycle PCR using Deep VentR polymerase. Before sequencing, amplicons of 200-500 bp were purified from gel using a QIAquick gel extraction kit. The TCRbeta amplicons were sequenced with 250-bp paired-end reads on an Illumina HiSeq 2500. Per the source publication's procedure: Trimmomatic v0.33 was used to quality-trim the reads, and FLASH v1.2.11 was used to merge paired reads so that full CDR3 sequences could be recovered. MiGEC v1.2.1b assigned V, D and J germline segments to the rearranged TCRbeta sequences. VDJtools v1.0.0 computed clonotype statistics and Shannon-Wiener diversity indices. Except for diversity analysis, only each sample's 250 most abundant clonotypes were used in subsequent analyses to reduce sampling bias. In-frame beta chains were kept once TCRdb had trimmed the public reads at Q25 with fastp and called clones with MiXCR. Duplicate CDR3 protein sequences are folded into a single record with the most common DNA and genes. The V and J calls and clone size come from TCRdb's table, not from the authors' own analysis. The sample data list around 60,000 distinct CDR3 sequences, and about 65% of these were observed just once. The top ten constitute 30% to 40% of the sample.

Total RNA and DNA were co-extracted from about 19-30 mg of bulk tissue with the AllPrep DNA/RNA mini kit, without cell sorting. About 5 patients with histopathologically diagnosed primary liver carcinoma underwent surgical resection in China between November 2015 and March 2016. At the time of sampling, the patients were treatment-naive and had chronic HBV infection. Each tumor was sampled at five spatially separated regions: the tumor centre plus the superior, inferior, left-lateral and right-lateral poles. According to histology, viable tumor cells made up more than 85% of every tumor sample. Each fresh piece of tumor and adjacent tissue was cut in two, with one half stored in RNAlater at -80 degrees C and the other half sent for histology. This record comes from a study of tumor-infiltrating lymphocytes in primary liver carcinoma (TCRdb year 2017). About the study as a whole: The five patients, three men and two women aged 30 to 69 years, had hepatocellular carcinoma (four) or combined HCC and intrahepatic cholangiocarcinoma (one). TCRbeta repertoire sequencing covered 35 specimens from 5 patients: roughly 25 tumor regions, 5 adjacent noncancerous liver tissues and 5 peripheral blood samples. The 25 or so tumor region samples were profiled with Agilent mRNA microarrays so that TCRbeta repertoire diversity could be related to the local molecular phenotype. The five patients had tumors of stage T1-T3 N0M0, with maximum diameters ranging from roughly 4.2 to 10 cm. Each sample produced roughly 3.5 to 8 million productive TCRbeta reads, and read depth showed no significant difference between tissue types. For each liver tumor, the study sampled five regions along with adjacent normal tissue and blood, and applied TCRbeta repertoire sequencing, expression microarrays and whole-exome sequencing. High reproducibility was observed for the technical replicate repertoires, with mean shared-clone rates roughly 0.89 and correlation coefficients above 0.95.

Paper-wide results and their limitations: The study included only four to six patients, and the authors note findings should be validated in a larger study. The top 250 clones made up a significantly larger repertoire fraction in tumors than in blood (p = 0.039). Because sequencing covered only the TCR beta chain and unpaired alpha chains were not captured, true repertoire diversity is likely underestimated. Consistent with antigen-driven expansion, pairs of tumor regions showed higher repertoire overlap (mean roughly 35%) than either tumor-adjacent pairs (around 17%) or tumor-blood pairs (around 15%). Only about 8-24% of top clones were present in all five regions of a tumor, suggesting spatial heterogeneity of tumor-infiltrating T cells. Since the samples were bulk and unsorted, there was no way to compare CD4+ and CD8+ T cell repertoires.

Sequencing was carried out using liver tumor tissue from sampling region 4. The cell subset or site label, as the study defines it: tumor region T4, right-lateral pole. This clonotype originated in a man aged 40-55 years with primary liver carcinoma and hepatitis B virus infection.

The nucleotides read TGTGCCAGCAGCTCAGCGACAGTCTACGATCAGTACTTC. The translation is CASSSATVYDQYF. The chain couples TRBV11-2 to TRBJ2-7; the best D guess is TRBD1, with 5 bases matching. Including cysteine and phenylalanine, the CDR3 has 13 amino acids. Only the CDR3 region is kept as DNA, spanning 39 bases read in frame from base 1. CDR1 and CDR2, per the germline V gene, are SGHAT and FQNNGV.